This passage covers 13 T cell receptor beta chains from one sample sequenced in a study of T cell repertoires in aging, cancer and after chemotherapy. A mixed TRB-A/B primer pool amplified rearranged TRB by multiplex touch-down PCR. Via MiXCR, TCRdb re-called the multiplex PCR reads, giving one row per CDR3 protein. Altogether 850 to 950 distinct CDR3 sequences are present, roughly 60% being singletons, with the ten largest covering roughly 75%. Amplification of TCR beta used genomic DNA extracted from peripheral blood. Sequencing was performed on blood. Source of these receptors: a human donor with a blood cancer.

This clonotype is large in the sample. This chain's CDR3 is CASSYSGGSYEQYF. The CDR3 DNA sequence: TGTGCCAGCAGTTACTCCGGGGGGTCCTACGAGCAGTACTTC. The genes are TRBV6-5 and TRBJ2-7; 7 positions match TRBD2. Germline trimming cut 0 bases from V and 1 base from J; bases unmatched to any gene: 0. The germline V gene has CDR1 MNHEY and CDR2 SVGAGI. The CDR3 sequence is 14 residues long.

V gene TRBV12-3 or TRBV12-4 combines with J gene TRBJ2-7; possibly TRBD1 for D (5 bases). The CDR3 consists of 13 residues. V lost 3 bases and J 1 base, leaving 7 bases between the germline ends. The CDR3 sequence: CASSLTVSYEQYF. The CDR3, as DNA: TGTGCCAGCAGTTTGACAGTTTCCTACGAGCAGTACTTC.

There are a few counts of this clonotype. The junction and the germline gene differ at one end; a read error may be behind it. The rearrangement uses TRBV6-5 and TRBJ2-1; TRBD2 aligns across 7 bases. The CDR3 sequence is 13 residues long. CDR1 is MNHEY, CDR2 SVGAGI, per germline. Here the CDR3 reads CASSYSTSSSKLF. The CDR3 region has the DNA TGTGCCAGCAGTTACTCGACTAGCTCAAGTAAGCTCTTC.

V usage is TRBV5-1 and J usage is TRBJ1-1; D perhaps matches TRBD1 (6 bases). Germline assignment: CDR1 SGHRS and CDR2 YFSETQ. V was trimmed by 6 bases and J by 3 bases, leaving 12 bases between them. The CDR3 totals 13 residues. CDR3 DNA sequence: TGCGCCAGCAAGGGGGGCGAGGACACTGAAGCTTTCTTT. Encoded protein: CASKGGEDTEAFF.

The chain uses TRBV12-3 or TRBV12-4 and TRBJ2-3, with unresolved D. V was cut by 6 bases and J by 6 bases, with 13 bases left in between. CDR3 length: 13 amino acids. The CDR3 DNA reads TGTGCCAGCAGCTGGACCCCTAGTGATACGCAGTATTTT. Its protein is CASSWTPSDTQYF.

As regards this clonotype: One junction end does not reproduce the germline sequence, and a read error may be involved. The J gene is TRBJ2-7, the V gene TRBV11-1, with D hard to call. The V gene's germline CDR1 is SGHAT and CDR2 FQDESV (reference sequence). The CDR3 is 14 residues long. The DNA for the CDR3 is TGTGCCAGCAGCGTAGCTTGGGGCTCCTACGAGCAGTACTTC. Translated, it gives CASSVAWGSYEQYF.

The gene calls are TRBV6-5 and TRBJ1-2; D perhaps matches TRBD1 (5 bases). The V gene's germline CDR1 is MNHEY and CDR2 SVGAGI. There are 13 residues in the CDR3. The V gene lost 4 bases and the J gene lost 7 bases, with 13 bases spanning the gap. The DNA for the CDR3 is TGTGCCAGCAGTTCGGGGGGGGGACGTGGCTACACCTTC. Translation: CASSSGGGRGYTF.

The genes are TRBV12-3 or TRBV12-4 and TRBJ2-3, with TRBD2 matching 8 bases. The CDR3 length is 17 residues. V lost 4 bases and J lost 4; bases outside the gene matches: 13. Here the CDR3 DNA reads TGTGCCAGCAGTTACTCGAGTAGTAGCGGGGTATCAGATACGCAGTATTTT. Translating it yields CASSYSSSSGVSDTQYF.

The chain links TRBV12-3 or TRBV12-4 to TRBJ1-2, with TRBD1 matching over 7 bases. There are 14 residues in the CDR3. Unmatched junction bases numbered 2, after V lost 2 bases and J lost 2 bases. CDR3 bases: TGTGCCAGCAGTTTACTGGGACAGAACTATGGCTACACCTTC. The encoded protein is CASSLLGQNYGYTF.

This clonotype is medium-sized in the sample. The rearrangement joins TRBV18 to TRBJ1-2, with no clear D. The V gene's germline CDR1 is KGHSH and CDR2 LQKENI. The CDR3 loop spans 13 amino acids. Trimming stripped 3 bases from V and 2 bases from J, with 7 bases between. The CDR3 DNA is TGTGCCAGCTCACCGGGTCCCAACTATGGCTACACCTTC. Its protein is CASSPGPNYGYTF.

This clonotype is categorized as medium-sized. The rearrangement joins TRBV6-5 to TRBJ2-7, with D possibly called TRBD1 or TRBD2 (5 bases each). CDR3 length: 13 residues. Trimming removed 6 bases from V and 2 bases from J, with 11 bases in between. Germline CDR1 MNHEY, CDR2 SVGAGI. The CDR3 region is CASRRGTTYEQYF. Here the CDR3 DNA reads TGTGCCAGCAGGAGGGGCACAACCTACGAGCAGTACTTC.

This clonotype has only one observation. This may come from a read error, since a much larger clone is one base off. Lacking the conserved final phenylalanine or tryptophan, this CDR3 likely reflects a read error. The V gene is TRBV5-6, the J gene TRBJ1-4; 9 bases line up with TRBD1. Losses at the gene ends were 4 bases for V and 4 bases for J; bases not matched to a gene: 5. Per the germline V gene, CDR1 is SGHDT and CDR2 is YYEEEE. The CDR3 spans 15 residues. The CDR3 region has the DNA TGTGCCAGCAGCACGAACAGGGGGCTTAATGAAAAACTGTTTTTA. Encoded protein: CASSTNRGLNEKLFL.

This rearrangement joins TRBV27 to TRBJ2-5; TRBD2 matches at 10 bases. J lost 7 bases, V lost 6 bases, and 11 bases had no gene match. This CDR3 contains 15 residues. The germline V gene encodes CDR1 MNHEY and CDR2 SMNVEV (reference sequence). CDR3 protein: CASRVASGGLGTQYF. In DNA form, the CDR3 reads TGTGCCAGCAGGGTGGCTAGCGGGGGCCTCGGGACCCAGTACTTC.